This T cell receptor beta chain was profiled in a study of regulatory T cells in long-lasting Graves disease. Findings and limits, study-wide: Between persistent patients, roughly 2,600 public clonotypes were shared, exceeding the 950 to 1,000 shared between new patients. TRBV28, TRBJ1-2 and TRBJ2-5 were favored in persistent disease.

The time point was: newly diagnosed GD, antithyroid drugs for less than 3 months. The authors made the TCR library using RNA they extracted from PBMCs. With iRepertoire HTBI primers and Arm-PCR of CDR3 regions, TCR beta libraries were built. Using its own MiXCR run on the multiplex PCR reads, TCRdb lists one record per CDR3 protein. The sample has approximately 470,000 distinct CDR3 sequences, roughly 16% seen once. This CDR3 has 16 residues. Trimming removed 2 bases at V and 2 bases at J, with 16 bases between. The germline V gene has CDR1 SGHTA and CDR2 FQGTGA. The sample holds many counts of this clonotype. The antigen is undetermined. A further study also used this sample, focusing on T cells in Graves' hyperthyroidism and ophthalmopathy. That work contributes: Patients aged 18 to 65 with hyperthyroidism were newly diagnosed, with duration under 2 months. A model built on 13 V-J features separated ophthalmopathy from stable hyperthyroidism.

The source was peripheral blood mononuclear cells (PBMCs), collected at new diagnosis, from a patient treated with antithyroid drugs. This TCR was sampled from a man aged 35-49 years with Graves disease. This chain joins TRBV7-3 and TRBJ2-7; perhaps D is TRBD1 or TRBD2 (5 bases each). CDR3 residues: CASSLAMWDGAYEQYF. The CDR3 DNA sequence: TGTGCCAGCAGCTTAGCAATGTGGGACGGTGCCTACGAGCAGTACTTC.